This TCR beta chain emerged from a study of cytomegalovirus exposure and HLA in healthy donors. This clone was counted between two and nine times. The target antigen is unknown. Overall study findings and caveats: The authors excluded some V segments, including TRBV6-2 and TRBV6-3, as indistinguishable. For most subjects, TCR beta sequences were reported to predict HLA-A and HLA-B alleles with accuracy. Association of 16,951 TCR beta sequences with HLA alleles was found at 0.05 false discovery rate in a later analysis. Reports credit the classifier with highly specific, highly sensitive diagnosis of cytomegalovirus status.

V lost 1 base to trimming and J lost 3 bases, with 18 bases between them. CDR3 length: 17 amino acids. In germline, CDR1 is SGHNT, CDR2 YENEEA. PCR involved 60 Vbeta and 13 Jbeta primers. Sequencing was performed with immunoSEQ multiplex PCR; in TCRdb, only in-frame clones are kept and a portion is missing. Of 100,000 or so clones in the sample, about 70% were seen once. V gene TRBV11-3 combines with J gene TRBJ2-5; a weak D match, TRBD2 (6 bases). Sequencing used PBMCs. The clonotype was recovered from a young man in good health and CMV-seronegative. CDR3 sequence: CASSLGKGTSREETQYF. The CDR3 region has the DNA TGTGCCAGCAGCTTAGGGAAGGGGACTTCACGGGAAGAGACCCAGTACTTC. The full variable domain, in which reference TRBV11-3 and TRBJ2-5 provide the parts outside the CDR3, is EAGVVQSPRYKIIEKKQPVAFWCNPISGHNTLYWYLQNLGQGPELLIRYENEEAVDDSQLPKDRFSAERLKGVDSTLKIQPAELGDSAVYLCASSLGKGTSREETQYFGPGTRLLVL.